This TCR beta chain was sequenced during a study of blood T cells in healthy people across ages. Study-wide background: Per every two T cells, about one barcoded beta molecule was captured by template switching.

This clonotype was seen a few times. Its antigen is as yet unknown. Per-sample PBMC isolation yielded at least 6.5 million cells. Notes on the study in general: Versus aged donors, long-lived donors had higher diversity and more naive CD4+ cells.

Alongside a J-beta primer mix, a sample-barcoded 5' primer served in a second PCR lasting about 7 to 11 cycles. Researchers report that each sample yielded at least 2.5 million CDR3-containing paired-end reads. TCRdb analysed the 5' RACE reads with MiXCR anew, one entry per CDR3 protein. Of about 640,000 distinct CDR3 sequences listed, approximately 59% are singletons. Germline lookup yields CDR1 DFQATT and CDR2 SNEGSKA (reference sequence). The trim removed 6 bases at V and 4 bases at J, leaving 6 bases unmatched. This CDR3 is built from 13 residues. V usage is TRBV20-1 and J usage is TRBJ2-7; 10 bases fit TRBD1. This TCR was recovered from a man aged 55 to 69 in good health. Material: blood. For the CDR3, the DNA is TGCAGTGCCCCCGGGACAGGGGAGTACGAGCAGTACTTC. This sequence encodes CSAPGTGEYEQYF.